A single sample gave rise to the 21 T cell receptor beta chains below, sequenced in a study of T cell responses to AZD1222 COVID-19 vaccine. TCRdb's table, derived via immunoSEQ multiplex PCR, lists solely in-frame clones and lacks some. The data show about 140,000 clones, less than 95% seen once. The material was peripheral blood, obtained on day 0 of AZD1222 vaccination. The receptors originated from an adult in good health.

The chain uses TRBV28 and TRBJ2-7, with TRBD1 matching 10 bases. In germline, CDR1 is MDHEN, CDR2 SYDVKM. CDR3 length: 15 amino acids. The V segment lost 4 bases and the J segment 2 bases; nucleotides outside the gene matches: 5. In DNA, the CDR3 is TGTGCCAGCAGTTCTACCGGGACAGGGGCCTACGAGCAGTACTTC. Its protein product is CASSSTGTGAYEQYF.

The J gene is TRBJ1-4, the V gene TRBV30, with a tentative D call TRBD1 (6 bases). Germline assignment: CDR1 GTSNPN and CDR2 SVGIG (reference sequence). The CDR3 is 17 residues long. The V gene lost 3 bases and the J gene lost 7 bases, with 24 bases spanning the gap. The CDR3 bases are TGTGCCTGGAGGGGTTCCAGGGGTTTGGGTTTGTCTGAAAAACTGTTTTTT. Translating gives CAWRGSRGLGLSEKLFF. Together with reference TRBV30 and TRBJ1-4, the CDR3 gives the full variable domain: SQTIHQWPATLVQPVGSPLSLECTVEGTSNPNLYWYRQAAGRGLQLLFYSVGIGQISSEVPQNLSASRPQDRQFILSSKKLLLSDSGFYLCAWRGSRGLGLSEKLFFGSGTQLSVL.

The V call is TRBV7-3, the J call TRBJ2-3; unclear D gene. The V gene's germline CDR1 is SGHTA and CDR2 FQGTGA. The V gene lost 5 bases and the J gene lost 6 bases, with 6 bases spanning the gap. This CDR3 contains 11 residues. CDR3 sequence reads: CASSAGDTQYF. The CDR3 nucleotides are TGTGCCAGCAGCGCCGGGGATACGCAGTATTTT. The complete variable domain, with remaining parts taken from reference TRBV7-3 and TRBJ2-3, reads GAGVSQTPSNKVTEKGKYVELRCDPISGHTALYWYRQSLGQGPEFLIYFQGTGAADDSGLPNDRFFAVRPEGSVSTLKIQRTERGDSAVYLCASSAGDTQYFGPGTRLTVL.

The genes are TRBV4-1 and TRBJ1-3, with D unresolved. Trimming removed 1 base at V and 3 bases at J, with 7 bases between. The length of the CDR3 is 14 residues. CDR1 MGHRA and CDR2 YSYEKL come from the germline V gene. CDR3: CASSQVRVGNTIYF. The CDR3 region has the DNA TGCGCCAGCAGCCAAGTTCGGGTTGGAAACACCATATATTTT.

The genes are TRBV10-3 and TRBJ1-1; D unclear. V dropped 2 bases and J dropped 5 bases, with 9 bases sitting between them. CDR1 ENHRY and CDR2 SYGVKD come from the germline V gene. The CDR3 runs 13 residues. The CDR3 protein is CAISENVATEAFF. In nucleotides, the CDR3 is TGTGCCATCAGTGAGAACGTGGCTACTGAAGCTTTCTTT.

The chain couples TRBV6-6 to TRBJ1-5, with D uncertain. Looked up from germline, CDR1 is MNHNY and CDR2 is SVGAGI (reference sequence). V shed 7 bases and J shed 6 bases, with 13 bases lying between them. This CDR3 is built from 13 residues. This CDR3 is CASTTNPSQPQHF. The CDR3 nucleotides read TGTGCCAGCACCACGAACCCGAGTCAGCCCCAGCATTTT.

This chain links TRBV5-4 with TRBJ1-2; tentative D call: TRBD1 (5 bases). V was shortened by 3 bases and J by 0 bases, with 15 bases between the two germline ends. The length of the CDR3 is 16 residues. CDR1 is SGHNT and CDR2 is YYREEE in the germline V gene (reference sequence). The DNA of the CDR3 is TGTGCCAGCAGCTCGAACCGGGACGGGACTAACTATGGCTACACCTTC. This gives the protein CASSSNRDGTNYGYTF. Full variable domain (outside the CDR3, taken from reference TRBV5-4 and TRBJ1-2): ETGVTQSPTHLIKTRGQQVTLRCSSQSGHNTVSWYQQALGQGPQFIFQYYREEENGRGNFPPRFSGLQFPNYSSELNVNALELDDSALYLCASSSNRDGTNYGYTFGSGTRLTVV.

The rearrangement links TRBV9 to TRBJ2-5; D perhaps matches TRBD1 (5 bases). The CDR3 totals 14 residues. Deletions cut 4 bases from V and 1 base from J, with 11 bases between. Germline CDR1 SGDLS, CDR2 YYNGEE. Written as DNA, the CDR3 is TGTGCCAGCAGCCCTAGGGGAATCCAAGAGACCCAGTACTTC. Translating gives CASSPRGIQETQYF.

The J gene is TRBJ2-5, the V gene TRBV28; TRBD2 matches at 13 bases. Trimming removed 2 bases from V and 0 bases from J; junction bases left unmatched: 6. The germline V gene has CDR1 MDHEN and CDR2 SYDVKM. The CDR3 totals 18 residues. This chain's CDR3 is CASSLPGLAGTNQETQYF. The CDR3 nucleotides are TGTGCCAGCAGTTTACCGGGACTAGCGGGGACAAACCAAGAGACCCAGTACTTC.

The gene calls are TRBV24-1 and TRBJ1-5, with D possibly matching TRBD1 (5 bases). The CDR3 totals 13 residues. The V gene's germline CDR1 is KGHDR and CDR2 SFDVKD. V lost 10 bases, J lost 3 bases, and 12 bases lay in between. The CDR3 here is CATGAGINQPQHF. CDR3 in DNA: TGTGCCACGGGCGCAGGGATCAATCAGCCCCAGCATTTT.

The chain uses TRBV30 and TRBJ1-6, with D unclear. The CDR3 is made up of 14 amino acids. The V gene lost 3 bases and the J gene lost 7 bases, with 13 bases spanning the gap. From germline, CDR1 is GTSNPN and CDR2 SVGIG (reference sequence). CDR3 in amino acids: CAWRSDYPNSPLHF. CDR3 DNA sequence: TGTGCCTGGAGGTCGGATTATCCGAATTCACCCCTCCACTTT.

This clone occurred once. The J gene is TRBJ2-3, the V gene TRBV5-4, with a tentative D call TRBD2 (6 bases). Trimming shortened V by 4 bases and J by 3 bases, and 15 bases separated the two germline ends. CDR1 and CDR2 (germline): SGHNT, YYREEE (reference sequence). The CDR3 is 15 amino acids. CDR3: CASSLREEGTDTQYF. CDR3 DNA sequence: TGTGCCAGCAGCCTAAGGGAGGAGGGGACAGATACGCAGTATTTT.

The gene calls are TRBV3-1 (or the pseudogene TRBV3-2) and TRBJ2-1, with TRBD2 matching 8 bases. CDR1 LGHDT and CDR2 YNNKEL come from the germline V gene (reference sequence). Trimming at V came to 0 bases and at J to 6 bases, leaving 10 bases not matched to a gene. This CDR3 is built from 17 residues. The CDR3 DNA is TGTGCCAGCAGCCAAGATCGGAGCGGGAGAGGAGGCAATGAGCAGTTCTTC. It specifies CASSQDRSGRGGNEQFF.

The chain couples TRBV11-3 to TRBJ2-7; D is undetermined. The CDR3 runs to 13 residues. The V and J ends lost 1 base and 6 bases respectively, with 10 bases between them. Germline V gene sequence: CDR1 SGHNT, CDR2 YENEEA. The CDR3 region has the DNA TGTGCCAGCAGCTTAGGCCGGTGGAGCGAGCAGTACTTC. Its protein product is CASSLGRWSEQYF. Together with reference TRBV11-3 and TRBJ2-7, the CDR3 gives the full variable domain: EAGVVQSPRYKIIEKKQPVAFWCNPISGHNTLYWYLQNLGQGPELLIRYENEEAVDDSQLPKDRFSAERLKGVDSTLKIQPAELGDSAVYLCASSLGRWSEQYFGPGTRLTVT.

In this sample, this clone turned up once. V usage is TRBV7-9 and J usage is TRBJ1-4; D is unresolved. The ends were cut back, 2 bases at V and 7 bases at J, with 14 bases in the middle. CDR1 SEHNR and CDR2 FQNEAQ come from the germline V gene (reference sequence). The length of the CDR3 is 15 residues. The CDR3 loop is CASSLPGKAGEKLFF. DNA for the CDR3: TGTGCCAGCAGCTTACCTGGGAAGGCAGGTGAAAAACTGTTTTTT.

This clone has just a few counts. This chain's CDR3 is CASSPLLGGSGANVLTF. The CDR3 nucleotides read TGTGCCAGCAGCCCCTTGTTGGGAGGTTCTGGGGCCAACGTCCTGACTTTC. The V call is TRBV14, the J call TRBJ2-6, with a weak D call TRBD2 (6 bases). The germline V and J ends were trimmed by 4 bases and 1 base, with 14 bases remaining between them. Germline CDR1 reads SGHDN; CDR2 reads FVKESK. The CDR3 has 17 residues.

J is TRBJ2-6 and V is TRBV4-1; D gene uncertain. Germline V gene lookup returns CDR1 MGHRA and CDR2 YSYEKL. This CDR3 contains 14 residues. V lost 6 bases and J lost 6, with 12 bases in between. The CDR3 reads CASSKRREANVLTF. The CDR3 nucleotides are TGCGCCAGCAGTAAACGTCGTGAGGCCAACGTCCTGACTTTC.

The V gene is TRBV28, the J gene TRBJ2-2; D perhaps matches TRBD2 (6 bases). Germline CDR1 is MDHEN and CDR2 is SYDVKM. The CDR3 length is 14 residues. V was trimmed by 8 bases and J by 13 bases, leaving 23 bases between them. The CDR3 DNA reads TGTGCCAGCGCAACCGGGACTCCCTCTCGTGGGCTGTTTTTT. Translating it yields CASATGTPSRGLFF.

Here the CDR3 DNA reads TGTGCCAGCAGCCCGTGGCGGGGCAATCAGCCCCAGCATTTT. It translates to CASSPWRGNQPQHF. The V gene is TRBV5-8, the J gene TRBJ1-5; D ambiguous. The CDR3 is 14 amino acids. Per the germline V gene, CDR1 is SGHTS and CDR2 is YDEGEE. The V end was cut by 4 bases, the J end by 2 bases, with 10 bases between.

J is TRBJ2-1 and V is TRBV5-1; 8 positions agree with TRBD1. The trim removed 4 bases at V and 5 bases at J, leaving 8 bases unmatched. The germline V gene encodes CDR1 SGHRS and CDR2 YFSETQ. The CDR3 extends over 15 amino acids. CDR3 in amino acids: CASSRTGQGHNEQFF. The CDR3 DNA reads TGCGCCAGCAGCCGAACCGGACAGGGACACAATGAGCAGTTCTTC.

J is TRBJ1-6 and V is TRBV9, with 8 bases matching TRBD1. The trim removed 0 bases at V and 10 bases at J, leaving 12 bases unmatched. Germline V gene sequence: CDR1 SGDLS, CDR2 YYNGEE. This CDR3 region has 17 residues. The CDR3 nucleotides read TGTGCCAGCAGCGTAGACCACTTGACAGGGGCCGAATCACCCCTCCACTTT. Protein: CASSVDHLTGAESPLHF.